The 8 T cell receptor beta chains below all came from one sample that was sequenced in a study of T cell repertoires in cytomegalovirus infection. From the reads, TCRdb called clonotypes with MiXCR, one entry per CDR3 protein. The sample has about 160,000 distinct CDR3 sequences; roughly 18% are singletons. The sequenced sample consisted of CD8+ T cells from PBMCs. The receptor source for this set is a human donor in good health (CMV status not recorded). Some clones in this sample may be carry-over from other donors' samples.

The chain employs TRBV30 and TRBJ2-7, with D possibly being TRBD1 (6 bases). CDR1 is GTSNPN and CDR2 is SVGIG in the germline V gene (reference sequence). This CDR3 region has 15 residues. V lost 3 bases and J lost 4, with 19 bases in between. The CDR3 DNA is TGTGCCTGGAGAGTTGGACAGCCCGCTGGTTACGAGCAGTACTTC. This gives the protein CAWRVGQPAGYEQYF.

The table lists this clonotype with a few counts. V and J are TRBV7-9 and TRBJ2-1, with D uncertain. V was clipped by 5 bases and J by 8 bases, with 10 bases between them. The CDR3 is 12 amino acids. Germline CDR1 is SEHNR and CDR2 is FQNEAQ (reference sequence). In DNA, the CDR3 is TGTGCCAGCAGCCCCCACCGGGATGAGCAGTTCTTC. Amino acids: CASSPHRDEQFF.

V gene TRBV29-1 combines with J gene TRBJ2-5; 11 bases match TRBD2. Trimming took 7 bases from V and 8 from J; bases not matched to a gene: 18. CDR1 and CDR2 (germline): SQVTM, ANQGSEA. The CDR3 covers 16 residues. The CDR3 DNA reads TGCAGCGCCTTCTCTAGCGGGGGGCATCCGGGAGGAACCCAGTACTTC. This sequence encodes CSAFSSGGHPGGTQYF.

The sample holds a few counts of this clonotype. The V and J genes are TRBV20-1 and TRBJ2-7; 7 bases match TRBD1. This CDR3 is built from 14 residues. Per the germline V gene, CDR1 is DFQATT and CDR2 is SNEGSKA (reference sequence). V lost 1 base and J lost 2; bases outside the gene matches: 5. CDR3: CSARGTGEAYEQYF. The CDR3 nucleotides read TGCAGTGCTAGAGGGACAGGTGAAGCCTACGAGCAGTACTTC.

V gene TRBV7-9 combines with J gene TRBJ2-7; D is unclear. Trimming removed 10 bases from V and 5 bases from J, with 6 bases in between. This CDR3 is 9 amino acids long. Germline V gene lookup returns CDR1 SEHNR and CDR2 FQNEAQ (reference sequence). The CDR3 nucleotides read TGTGCCACATTCCACGAGCAGTACTTC. Translation gives CATFHEQYF.

This clonotype was seen a handful of times. The rearrangement links TRBV29-1 to TRBJ2-5, with D hard to call. Per germline, CDR1 SQVTM and CDR2 ANQGSEA. This CDR3 is 14 amino acids long. V was cut by 7 bases and J by 1 base, with 16 bases left in between. The CDR3 sequence: CSAPTDTAQETQYF. The DNA for the CDR3 is TGCAGCGCCCCCACTGACACCGCCCAAGAGACCCAGTACTTC.

The chain combines TRBV6-2 or TRBV6-3 with TRBJ2-2; the match to TRBD1 covers 7 bases. The junction had 12 bases not matched to a gene; V was cut back by 7 bases and J by 4 bases. The CDR3 consists of 16 residues. CDR1 is MNHEY and CDR2 is SVGEGT in the germline V gene. This CDR3 is CASTPRGGAATGELFF. The CDR3 region has the DNA TGTGCCAGCACCCCTAGAGGGGGCGCGGCCACCGGGGAGCTGTTTTTT.

The V gene is TRBV7-2, the J gene TRBJ2-7; no firm D call. Germline loops: CDR1 SGHTA, CDR2 FQGNSA. The CDR3 sequence is 12 residues long. The V end was cut by 4 bases, the J end by 5 bases, with 9 bases between. DNA of the CDR3: TGTGCCAGCAGCTACCCAGGTAACGAGCAGTACTTC. It specifies CASSYPGNEQYF.